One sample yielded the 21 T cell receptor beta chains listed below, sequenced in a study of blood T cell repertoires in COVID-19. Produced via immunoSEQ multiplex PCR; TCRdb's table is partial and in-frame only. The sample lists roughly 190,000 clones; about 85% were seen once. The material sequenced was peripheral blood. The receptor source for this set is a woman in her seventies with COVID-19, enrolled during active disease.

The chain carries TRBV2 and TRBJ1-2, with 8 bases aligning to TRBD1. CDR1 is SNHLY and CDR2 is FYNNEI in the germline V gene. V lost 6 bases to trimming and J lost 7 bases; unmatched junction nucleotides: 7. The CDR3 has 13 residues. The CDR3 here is CASRGDRGGGYTF. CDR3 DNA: TGTGCCAGCAGGGGTGACAGGGGTGGTGGCTACACCTTC.

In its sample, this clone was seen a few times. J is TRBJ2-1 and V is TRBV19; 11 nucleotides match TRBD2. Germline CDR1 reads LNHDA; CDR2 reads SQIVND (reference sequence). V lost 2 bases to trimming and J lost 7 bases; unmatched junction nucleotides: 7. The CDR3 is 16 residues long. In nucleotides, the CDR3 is TGTGCCAGTAGTATATCGGTCCTAGCGGGAGGTAATGAGCAGTTCTTC. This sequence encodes CASSISVLAGGNEQFF.

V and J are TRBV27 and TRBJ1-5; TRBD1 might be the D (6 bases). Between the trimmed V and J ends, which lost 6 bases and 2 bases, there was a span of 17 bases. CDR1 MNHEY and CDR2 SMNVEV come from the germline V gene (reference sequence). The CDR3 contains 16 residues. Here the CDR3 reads CASRLTSGGRNQPQHF. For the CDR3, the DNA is TGTGCCAGCAGGTTAACCAGCGGGGGCCGCAATCAGCCCCAGCATTTT.

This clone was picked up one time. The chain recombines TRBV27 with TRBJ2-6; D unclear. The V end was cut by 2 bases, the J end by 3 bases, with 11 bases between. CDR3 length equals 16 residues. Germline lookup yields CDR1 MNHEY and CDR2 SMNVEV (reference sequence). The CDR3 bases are TGTGCCAGCAGTTTAGGTCCCCTAGGTGGGGCCAACGTCCTGACTTTC. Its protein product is CASSLGPLGGANVLTF.

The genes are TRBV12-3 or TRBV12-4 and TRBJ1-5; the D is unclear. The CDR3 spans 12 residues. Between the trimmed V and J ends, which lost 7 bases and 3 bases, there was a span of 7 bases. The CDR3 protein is CASTINNQPQHF. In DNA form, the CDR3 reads TGTGCCAGCACTATAAACAATCAGCCCCAGCATTTT.

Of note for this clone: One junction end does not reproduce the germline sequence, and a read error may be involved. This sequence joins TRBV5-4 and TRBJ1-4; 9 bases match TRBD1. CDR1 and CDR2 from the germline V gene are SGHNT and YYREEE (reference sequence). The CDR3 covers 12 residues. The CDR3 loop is CASSLAQGARSF. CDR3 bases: TGTGCCAGCAGCTTGGCACAGGGGGCCCGATCCTTT.

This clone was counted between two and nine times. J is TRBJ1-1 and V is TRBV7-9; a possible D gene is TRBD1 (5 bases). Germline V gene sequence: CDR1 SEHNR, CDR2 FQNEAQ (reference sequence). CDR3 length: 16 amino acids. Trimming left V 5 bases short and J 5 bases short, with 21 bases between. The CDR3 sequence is CASSLQTGTRGTEAFF. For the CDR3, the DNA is TGTGCCAGCAGCCTCCAAACCGGGACTCGGGGGACTGAAGCTTTCTTT. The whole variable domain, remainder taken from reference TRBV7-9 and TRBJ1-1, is DTGVSQNPRHKITKRGQNVTFRCDPISEHNRLYWYRQTLGQGPEFLTYFQNEAQLEKSRLLSDRFSAERPKGSFSTLEIQRTEQGDSAMYLCASSLQTGTRGTEAFFGQGTRLTVV.

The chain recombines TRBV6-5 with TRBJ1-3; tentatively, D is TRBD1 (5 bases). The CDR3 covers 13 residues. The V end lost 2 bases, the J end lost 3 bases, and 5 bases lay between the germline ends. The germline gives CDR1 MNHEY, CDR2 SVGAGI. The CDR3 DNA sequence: TGTGCCAGCAGTTACCAGGGTGGAAACACCATATATTTT. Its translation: CASSYQGGNTIYF.

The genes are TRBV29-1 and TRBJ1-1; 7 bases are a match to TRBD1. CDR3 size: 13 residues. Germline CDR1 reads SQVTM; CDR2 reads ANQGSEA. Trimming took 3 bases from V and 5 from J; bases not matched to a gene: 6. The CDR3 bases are TGCAGCGTTGAGAAGGGGGCGAAGACTGAAGCTTTCTTT. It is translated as CSVEKGAKTEAFF.

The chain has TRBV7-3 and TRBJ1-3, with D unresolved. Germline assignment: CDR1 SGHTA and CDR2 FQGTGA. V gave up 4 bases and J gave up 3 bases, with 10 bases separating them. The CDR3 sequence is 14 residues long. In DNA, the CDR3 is TGTGCCAGCAGCTCCGGTGGGCTTGGAAACACCATATATTTT. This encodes CASSSGGLGNTIYF.

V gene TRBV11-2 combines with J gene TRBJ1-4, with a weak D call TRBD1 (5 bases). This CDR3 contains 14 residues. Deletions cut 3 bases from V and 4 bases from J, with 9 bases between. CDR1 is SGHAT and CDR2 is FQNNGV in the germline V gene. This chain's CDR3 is CASSFDQGNEKLFF. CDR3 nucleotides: TGTGCCAGCAGCTTCGACCAGGGTAATGAAAAACTGTTTTTT.

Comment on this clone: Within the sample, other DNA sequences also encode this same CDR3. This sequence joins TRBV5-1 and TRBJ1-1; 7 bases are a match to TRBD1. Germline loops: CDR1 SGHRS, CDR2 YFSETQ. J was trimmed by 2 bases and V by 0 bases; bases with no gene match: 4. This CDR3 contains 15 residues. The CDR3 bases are TGCGCCAGCAGCTTGGTGGGGGACAGAAACACTGAAGCTTTCTTT. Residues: CASSLVGDRNTEAFF.

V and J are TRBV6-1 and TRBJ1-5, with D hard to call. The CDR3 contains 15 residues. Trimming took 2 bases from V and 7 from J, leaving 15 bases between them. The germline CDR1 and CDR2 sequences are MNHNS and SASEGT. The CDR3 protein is CASSEPITIRQPQHF. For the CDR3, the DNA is TGTGCCAGCAGTGAACCTATAACTATAAGACAGCCCCAGCATTTT.

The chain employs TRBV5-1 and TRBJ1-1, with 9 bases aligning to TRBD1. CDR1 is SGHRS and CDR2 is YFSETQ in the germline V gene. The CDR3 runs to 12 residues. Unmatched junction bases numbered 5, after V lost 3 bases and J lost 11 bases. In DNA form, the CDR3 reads TGCGCCAGCAGCTCTTTACAGGGGGCGGCTTTCTTT. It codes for CASSSLQGAAFF.

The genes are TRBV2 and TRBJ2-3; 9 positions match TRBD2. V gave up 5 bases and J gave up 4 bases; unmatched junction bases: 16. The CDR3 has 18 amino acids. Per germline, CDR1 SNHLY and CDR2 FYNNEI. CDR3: CASSSPGVAGDRADTQYF. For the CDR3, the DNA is TGTGCCAGCAGTTCTCCCGGGGTAGCGGGAGACCGGGCAGATACGCAGTATTTT.

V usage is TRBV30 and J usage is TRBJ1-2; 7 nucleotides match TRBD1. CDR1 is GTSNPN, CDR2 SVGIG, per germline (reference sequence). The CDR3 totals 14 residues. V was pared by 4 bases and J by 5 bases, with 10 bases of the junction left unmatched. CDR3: CAWTTRRDSYGYTF. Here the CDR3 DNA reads TGTGCCTGGACCACCCGCCGGGACAGTTATGGCTACACCTTC.

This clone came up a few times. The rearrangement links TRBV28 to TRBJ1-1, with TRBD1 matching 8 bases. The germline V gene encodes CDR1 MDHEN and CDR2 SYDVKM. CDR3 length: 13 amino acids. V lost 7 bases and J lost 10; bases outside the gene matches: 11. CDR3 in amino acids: CASTWTGSFIAFF. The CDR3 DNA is TGTGCCAGCACCTGGACAGGGAGTTTTATAGCTTTCTTT.

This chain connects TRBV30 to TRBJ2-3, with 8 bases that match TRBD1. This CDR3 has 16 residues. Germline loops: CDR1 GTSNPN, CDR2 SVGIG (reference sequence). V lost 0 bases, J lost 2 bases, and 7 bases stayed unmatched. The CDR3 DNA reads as TGTGCCTGGAGTGTTGTCGACAGGGGAAACACAGATACGCAGTATTTT. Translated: CAWSVVDRGNTDTQYF.

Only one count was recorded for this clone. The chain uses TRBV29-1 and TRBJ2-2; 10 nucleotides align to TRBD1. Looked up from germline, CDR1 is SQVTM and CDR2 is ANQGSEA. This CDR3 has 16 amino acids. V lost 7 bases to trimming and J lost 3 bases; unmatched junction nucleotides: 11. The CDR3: CSAIDPTGGYTGELFF. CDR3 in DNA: TGCAGCGCTATCGACCCGACAGGGGGCTACACCGGGGAGCTGTTTTTT.

In DNA, the CDR3 is TGTGCCTGGAGTATGCGGTACGAGCAGTACTTC. Translating gives CAWSMRYEQYF. The genes are TRBV30 and TRBJ2-7, with D uncertain. The CDR3 sequence is 11 residues long. Trimming cost V 2 bases and J 4 bases, with 6 bases left between them. Germline CDR1 is GTSNPN and CDR2 is SVGIG (reference sequence).

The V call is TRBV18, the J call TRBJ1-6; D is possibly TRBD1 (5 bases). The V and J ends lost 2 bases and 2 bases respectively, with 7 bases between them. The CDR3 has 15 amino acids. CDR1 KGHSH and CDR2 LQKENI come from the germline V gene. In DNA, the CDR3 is TGTGCCAGCTCACCAGACAGCGCCTATAATTCACCCCTCCACTTT. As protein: CASSPDSAYNSPLHF. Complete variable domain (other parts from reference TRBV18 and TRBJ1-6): NAGVMQNPRHLVRRRGQEARLRCSPMKGHSHVYWYRQLPEEGLKFMVYLQKENIIDESGMPKERFSAEFPKEGPSILRIQQVVRGDSAAYFCASSPDSAYNSPLHFGNGTRLTVT.